This T cell receptor (beta chain) derives from a study of graft-versus-host responses after intestinal transplantation. Study summary: Tacrolimus and steroids were given for 2 to 4 years to all recipients after anti-thymocyte globulin induction. Points from the study as a whole: Early after transplant, HvG declines were associated with peak levels of circulating GvH clones.

CDR3 length: 13 amino acids. Trimming took 0 bases from V and 2 from J, leaving 5 bases between them. From germline, CDR1 is SGHNT and CDR2 YYREEE (reference sequence). The authors processed graft tissue to release intraepithelial and lamina propria lymphocytes. A word on this clone: Its antigen remains unknown.

The data were produced by immunoSEQ multiplex PCR, yet TCRdb's version contains in-frame clones alone and is incomplete. The sample lists tens of thousands of clones, roughly 87% occurring once. The chain joins TRBV5-4 to TRBJ2-5, with no clear D. This sample comprised ileum tissue, obtained around seven months after intestinal transplant. The TCR comes from a human patient who received an intestinal transplant, so some T cells may come from the graft donor. This chain's CDR3 is CASSLGQQETQYF. The CDR3 region has the DNA TGTGCCAGCAGCTTGGGGCAGCAAGAGACCCAGTACTTC.